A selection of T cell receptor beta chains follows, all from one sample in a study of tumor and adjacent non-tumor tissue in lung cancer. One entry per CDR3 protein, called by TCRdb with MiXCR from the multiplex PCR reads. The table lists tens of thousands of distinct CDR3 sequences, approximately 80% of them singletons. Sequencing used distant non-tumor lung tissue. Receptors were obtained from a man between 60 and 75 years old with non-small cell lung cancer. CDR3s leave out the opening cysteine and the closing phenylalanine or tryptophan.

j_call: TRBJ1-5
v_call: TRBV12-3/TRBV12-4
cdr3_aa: ASNLLRDQPQH

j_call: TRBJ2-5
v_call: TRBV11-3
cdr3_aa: ANRLTGGWESLY

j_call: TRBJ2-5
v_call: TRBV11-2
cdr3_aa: ASISTWEETQH

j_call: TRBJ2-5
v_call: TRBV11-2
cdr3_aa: AGSTREETQY

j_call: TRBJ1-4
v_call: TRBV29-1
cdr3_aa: SIGAGKNEKLF

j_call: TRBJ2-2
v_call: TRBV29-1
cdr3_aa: SVAGTSGFTVELF

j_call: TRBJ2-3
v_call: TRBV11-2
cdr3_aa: ASSFERGGRNTQY

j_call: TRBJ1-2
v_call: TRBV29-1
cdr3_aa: SVDPGLNYGYT

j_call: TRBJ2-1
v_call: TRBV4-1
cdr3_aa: ASSHLEGQGVYNEQF

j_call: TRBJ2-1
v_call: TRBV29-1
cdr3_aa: NVETGGRGEQF

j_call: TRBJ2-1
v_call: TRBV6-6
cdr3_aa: ASSQLAGVHNEQF

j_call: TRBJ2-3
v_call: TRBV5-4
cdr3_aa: ASSLTVGSTDTQY

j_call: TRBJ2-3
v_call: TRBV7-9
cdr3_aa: ASNRGPDTQY

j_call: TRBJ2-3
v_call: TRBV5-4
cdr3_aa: ASSMDITRTSTGTQY

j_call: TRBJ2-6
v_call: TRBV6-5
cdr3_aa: ASSHAGASSGANVLT

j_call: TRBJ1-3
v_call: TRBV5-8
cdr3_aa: ASSLDQQGGGNTIY

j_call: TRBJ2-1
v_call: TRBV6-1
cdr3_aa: TSNALAGALNEQF

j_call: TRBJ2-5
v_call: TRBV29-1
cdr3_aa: SVHLGVRETQY

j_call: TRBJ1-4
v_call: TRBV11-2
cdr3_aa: ANSLDIWGGLF

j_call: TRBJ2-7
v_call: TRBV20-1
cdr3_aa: SASSDKCSYEQY

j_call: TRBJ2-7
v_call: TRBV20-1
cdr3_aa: SAIENGGEQY

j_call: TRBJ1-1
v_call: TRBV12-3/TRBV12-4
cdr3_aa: VSNWQGMNTEAF

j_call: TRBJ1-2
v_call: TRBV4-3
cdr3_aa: ASSQEQRNYSYT

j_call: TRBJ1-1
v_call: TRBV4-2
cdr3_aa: AGSQVGQLENPEAF

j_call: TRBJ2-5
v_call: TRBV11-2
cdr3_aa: ACSSTRLETQY

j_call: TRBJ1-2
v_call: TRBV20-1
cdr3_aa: SAEKARGAGGYT

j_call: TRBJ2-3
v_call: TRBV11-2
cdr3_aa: ASSREGRGRITDTQY

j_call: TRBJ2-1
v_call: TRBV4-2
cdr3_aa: ASSQRDLHYNEQF

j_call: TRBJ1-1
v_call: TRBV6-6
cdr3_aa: ASSGPGNTEAF

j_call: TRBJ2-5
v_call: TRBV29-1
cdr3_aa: SVAWTEKETQC

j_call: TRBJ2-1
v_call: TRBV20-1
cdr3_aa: SAHGTTRREQF

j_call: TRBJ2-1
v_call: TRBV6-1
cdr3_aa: VSSGRTGGNNEQF

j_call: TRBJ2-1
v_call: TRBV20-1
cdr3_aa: RAPGTTRREQF

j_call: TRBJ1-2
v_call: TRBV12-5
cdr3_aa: ASGPTGGRLYRGYT

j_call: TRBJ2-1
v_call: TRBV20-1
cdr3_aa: SAPSHLTSGSGNEQF

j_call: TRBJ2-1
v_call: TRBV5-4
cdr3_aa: ASSLDRRDPNEQF

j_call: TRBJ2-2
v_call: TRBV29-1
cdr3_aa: SVAGIGLHSGEPL